The 20 T cell receptor beta chains below all came from one sample that was sequenced in a study of human T cells and chemical hapten exposure. Indicated time point: patch test 1, 2 weeks after DPC sensitization. The sample's treatment: therapeutic diphenylcyclopropenone sensitization with weekly scalp DPC. TCRdb fed the RACE reads into MiXCR, producing one record per CDR3 protein. The sample has about 360,000 distinct CDR3 sequences; approximately 5.1% are singletons. The source material was whole blood, sampled in connection with sensitization to the hapten diphenylcyclopropenone (DPC). These receptors came from a woman between 50 and 59 years old with alopecia areata. Some clones in this sample may be carry-over from other donors' samples.

This clonotype was counted a few times. The genes are TRBV20-1 and TRBJ2-6; TRBD1 aligns across 7 bases. J was trimmed by 2 bases and V by 6 bases; bases with no gene match: 4. Germline CDR1 reads DFQATT; CDR2 reads SNEGSKA (reference sequence). This CDR3 is 14 amino acids long. This CDR3 is CSAYQGAGANVLTF. DNA of the CDR3: TGCAGTGCGTACCAGGGGGCTGGGGCCAACGTCCTGACTTTC.

Many counts were recorded for this clonotype. The chain is built from TRBV28 and TRBJ2-7; D unresolved. With 4 bases removed from V and 0 bases from J, the gap between germline ends came to 7 bases. The CDR3 sequence is 13 residues long. Germline CDR1 is MDHEN and CDR2 is SYDVKM. This chain's CDR3 is CASSSGPSYEQYF. CDR3 coding DNA: TGTGCCAGCAGTTCTGGACCCTCCTACGAGCAGTACTTC.

This clonotype has ten or more counts. The chain has TRBV7-9 and TRBJ2-7; D is perhaps TRBD2 (6 bases). V gave up 3 bases and J gave up 2 bases, with 11 bases separating them. Germline V gene data show CDR1 as SEHNR and CDR2 as FQNEAQ (reference sequence). The CDR3 runs to 14 residues. CDR3 in DNA: TGTGCCAGCAGCTTTGGAGGGAGGACCTACGAGCAGTACTTC. Protein sequence: CASSFGGRTYEQYF.

This sequence joins TRBV19 and TRBJ1-5, with TRBD1 matching 12 bases. Per germline, CDR1 LNHDA and CDR2 SQIVND (reference sequence). This CDR3 has 17 residues. J lost 2 bases, V lost 5 bases, and 7 bases had no gene match. The DNA of the CDR3 is TGTGCCAGTAGTGTGGGACAGGGGGCTACGGGCAATCAGCCCCAGCATTTT. Protein: CASSVGQGATGNQPQHF.

In this sample, this clonotype turned up many times. The chain carries TRBV6-5 and TRBJ2-7; 9 nucleotides align to TRBD1. The CDR3 runs 13 residues. Looked up from germline, CDR1 is MNHEY and CDR2 is SVGAGI. V trimming: 5 bases; J trimming: 2 bases; junction bases outside the gene matches: 1. The CDR3 here is CASSRDRAYEQYF. The CDR3 DNA reads TGTGCCAGCAGTCGGGACAGGGCCTACGAGCAGTACTTC.

This clonotype showed up many times. The CDR3 region has the DNA TGTGCCTGGAGTGCCGCTTGGACTCAGCCCCAGCATTTT. It is translated as CAWSAAWTQPQHF. This chain uses TRBV30 with TRBJ1-5; no clear D. Germline assignment: CDR1 GTSNPN and CDR2 SVGIG (reference sequence). The CDR3 has 13 amino acids. V was shortened by 1 base and J by 6 bases, with 10 bases between the two germline ends. Filled out from reference TRBV30 and TRBJ1-5, the complete variable domain reads SQTIHQWPATLVQPVGSPLSLECTVEGTSNPNLYWYRQAAGRGLQLLFYSVGIGQISSEVPQNLSASRPQDRQFILSSKKLLLSDSGFYLCAWSAAWTQPQHFGDGTRLSIL.

This clonotype was detected ten times or more. The chain combines TRBV7-2 with TRBJ2-6, with a possible D match to TRBD2 (5 bases). The CDR3 contains 16 residues. Trimming left V 5 bases short and J 0 bases short, with 11 bases between. Germline-derived CDR1 and CDR2 are SGHTA and FQGNSA. This chain's CDR3 is CASSVRGTSGANVLTF. The CDR3 DNA reads TGTGCCAGCAGCGTCCGGGGAACCTCTGGGGCCAACGTCCTGACTTTC.

The chain is built from TRBV6-2 or TRBV6-3 and TRBJ2-3; 10 bases are a match to TRBD2. CDR3 length: 18 residues. Germline V gives CDR1 MNHEY, CDR2 SVGEGT. V shed 0 bases and J 3 bases; nucleotides not matched to a gene: 9. The CDR3 DNA sequence: TGTGCCAGCAGTTACTCATCGCTAGCGGGAGAAGGGACAGATACGCAGTATTTT. This encodes CASSYSSLAGEGTDTQYF.

This rearrangement joins TRBV15 to TRBJ1-3; D is ambiguous. CDR1 and CDR2 (germline): LNHNV, YYDKDF (reference sequence). Trimming left V 0 bases short and J 1 base short, with 16 bases between. The CDR3 contains 18 residues. The CDR3 loop is CATSRDYRATGSGNTIYF. Here the CDR3 DNA reads TGTGCCACCAGCAGAGATTATCGGGCGACGGGATCTGGAAACACCATATATTTT.

This clonotype has only a few counts. CDR3 residues: CASSLGTGPGYTF. The CDR3 bases are TGTGCCAGCAGCTTAGGGACAGGGCCAGGCTACACCTTC. The rearrangement uses TRBV7-9 and TRBJ1-2, with 8 bases that match TRBD1. V shed 1 base and J 8 bases; nucleotides not matched to a gene: 3. This CDR3 spans 13 amino acids. Per germline, CDR1 SEHNR and CDR2 FQNEAQ (reference sequence).

This clonotype was recorded many times. The chain uses TRBV27 and TRBJ2-1; D is possibly TRBD2 (5 bases). The CDR3 has 15 amino acids. Deletions cut 8 bases from V and 6 bases from J, with 20 bases between. The germline CDR1 and CDR2 sequences are MNHEY and SMNVEV (reference sequence). In nucleotides, the CDR3 is TGTGCCAGCGGACCCGACGGGATTATGGTCAATGAGCAGTTCTTC. As protein: CASGPDGIMVNEQFF.

This chain links TRBV12-3 or TRBV12-4 with TRBJ1-5; a possible D gene is TRBD1 (6 bases). Trimming removed 3 bases from V and 6 bases from J, with 12 bases in between. The CDR3 contains 14 residues. The CDR3 reads CASSFNRARQPQHF. The CDR3, as DNA: TGTGCCAGCAGTTTTAACAGGGCCCGTCAGCCCCAGCATTTT.

This clonotype was recorded a few times. The rearrangement links TRBV7-9 to TRBJ2-2; D may be TRBD2 (6 bases). Germline lookup yields CDR1 SEHNR and CDR2 FQNEAQ (reference sequence). Trimming left V 8 bases short and J 4 bases short, with 20 bases between. CDR3 length: 16 amino acids. CDR3: CASRDSLRKVTGELFF. CDR3 DNA sequence: TGTGCCAGCCGGGACTCCCTTAGAAAGGTCACCGGGGAGCTGTTTTTT.

This clonotype was observed at least ten times. The chain couples TRBV7-2 to TRBJ2-3; 15 positions agree with TRBD2. Germline CDR1 SGHTA, CDR2 FQGNSA. The V gene end was trimmed by 0 bases and the J gene end by 0 bases; junction bases not matched to a gene: 13. The CDR3 runs to 22 residues. CDR3 coding DNA: TGTGCCAGCAGCTTAGCGAGGGGAGGGACTAGCGGGAGGCCTTCTAGCACAGATACGCAGTATTTT. Residues: CASSLARGGTSGRPSSTDTQYF.

This clonotype has more than one count but fewer than ten. CDR3 DNA sequence: TGTGCCAGCAGCCAAGATTGGGGGTACAATGAGCAGTTCTTC. Its translation: CASSQDWGYNEQFF. The gene calls are TRBV4-2 and TRBJ2-1; D is tentatively TRBD1 or TRBD2 (5 bases each). V was pared by 0 bases and J by 4 bases, with 7 bases between. This CDR3 spans 14 amino acids. The germline CDR1 and CDR2 sequences are LGHNA and YNFKEQ.

This clonotype was seen a few times. The CDR3 reads CASIPGAGANEKLFF. CDR3 coding DNA: TGTGCCAGCATTCCCGGGGCAGGGGCGAATGAAAAACTGTTTTTT. The chain uses TRBV12-3 or TRBV12-4 and TRBJ1-4, with D possibly matching TRBD1 (6 bases). CDR3 length: 15 amino acids. The V end lost 7 bases, the J end lost 5 bases, and 17 bases lay between the germline ends.

This clonotype has a handful of counts. The J gene is TRBJ2-3, the V gene TRBV12-3 or TRBV12-4, with D unclear. Trimming pared 3 bases from V and 2 bases from J, leaving 9 bases between. This CDR3 has 14 amino acids. CDR3 sequence (DNA): TGTGCCAGCAGTTTGTATCCGGACACAGATACGCAGTATTTT. It yields the protein CASSLYPDTDTQYF.

This clonotype showed up many times. The chain recombines TRBV20-1 with TRBJ1-5, with 9 bases lining up with TRBD1. This CDR3 is 15 amino acids long. V lost 6 bases, J lost 0 bases, and 6 bases stayed unmatched. The V gene's germline CDR1 is DFQATT and CDR2 SNEGSKA (reference sequence). CDR3 loop: CSASTGGNSNQPQHF. CDR3 nucleotide sequence: TGCAGTGCCTCGACAGGGGGAAATAGCAATCAGCCCCAGCATTTT.

The sample holds many counts of this clonotype. The V call is TRBV6-5, the J call TRBJ2-3; D is undetermined. CDR3 length equals 16 residues. The germline V and J ends were trimmed by 2 bases and 5 bases, with 17 bases remaining between them. CDR1 is MNHEY and CDR2 is SVGAGI in the germline V gene. The CDR3, as DNA: TGTGCCAGCAGTTACGACGGCAGAAGGTCGAGAGATACGCAGTATTTT. Translated: CASSYDGRRSRDTQYF.

The chain uses TRBV28 and TRBJ1-1; 8 bases are shared with TRBD1. Germline values: CDR1 MDHEN, CDR2 SYDVKM. The CDR3 length is 17 residues. The V and J ends lost 5 bases and 6 bases, in that order; junction bases with no gene match: 17. CDR3 amino acids: CASSETSSRGLRAEAFF. The CDR3 DNA reads as TGTGCCAGCAGTGAGACGTCCTCCAGGGGGCTTAGGGCTGAAGCTTTCTTT.